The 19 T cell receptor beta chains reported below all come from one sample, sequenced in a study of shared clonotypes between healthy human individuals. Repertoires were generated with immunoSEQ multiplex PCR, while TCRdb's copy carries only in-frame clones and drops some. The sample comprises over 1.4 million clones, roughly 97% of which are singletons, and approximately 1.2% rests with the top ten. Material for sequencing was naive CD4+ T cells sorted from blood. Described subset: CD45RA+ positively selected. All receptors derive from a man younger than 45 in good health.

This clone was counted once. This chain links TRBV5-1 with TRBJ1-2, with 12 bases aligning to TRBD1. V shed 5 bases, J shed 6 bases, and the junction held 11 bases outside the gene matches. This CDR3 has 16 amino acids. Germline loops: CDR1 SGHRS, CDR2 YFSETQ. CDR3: CASRGGQGAPVDGYTF. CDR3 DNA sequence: TGCGCCAGCAGAGGGGGACAGGGGGCCCCGGTTGATGGCTACACCTTC. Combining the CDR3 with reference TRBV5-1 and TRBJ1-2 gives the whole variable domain KAGVTQTPRYLIKTRGQQVTLSCSPISGHRSVSWYQQTPGQGLQFLFEYFSETQRNKGNFPGRFSGRQFSNSRSEMNVSTLELGDSALYLCASRGGQGAPVDGYTFGSGTRLTVV.

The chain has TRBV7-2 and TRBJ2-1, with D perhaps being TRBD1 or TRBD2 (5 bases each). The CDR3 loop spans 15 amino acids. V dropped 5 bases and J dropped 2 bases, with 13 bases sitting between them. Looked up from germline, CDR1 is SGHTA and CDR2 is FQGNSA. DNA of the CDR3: TGTGCCAGCAGCACCGGGACGCGAGCCTACAATGAGCAGTTCTTC. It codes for CASSTGTRAYNEQFF.

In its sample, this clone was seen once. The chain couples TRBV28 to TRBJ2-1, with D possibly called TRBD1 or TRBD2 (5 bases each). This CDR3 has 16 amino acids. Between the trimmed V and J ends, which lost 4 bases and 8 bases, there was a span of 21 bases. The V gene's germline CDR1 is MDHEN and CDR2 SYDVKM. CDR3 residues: CASSSIGTPAADEQFF. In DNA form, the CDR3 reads TGTGCCAGCAGTTCGATCGGGACCCCGGCCGCAGATGAGCAGTTCTTC. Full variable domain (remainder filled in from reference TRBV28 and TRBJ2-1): DVKVTQSSRYLVKRTGEKVFLECVQDMDHENMFWYRQDPGLGLRLIYFSYDVKMKEKGDIPEGYSVSREKKERFSLILESASTNQTSMYLCASSSIGTPAADEQFFGPGTRLTVL.

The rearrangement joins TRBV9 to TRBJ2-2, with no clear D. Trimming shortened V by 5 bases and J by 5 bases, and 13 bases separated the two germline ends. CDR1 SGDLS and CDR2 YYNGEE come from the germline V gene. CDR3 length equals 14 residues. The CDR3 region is CASRSLIETGELFF. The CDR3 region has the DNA TGTGCCAGCAGGTCTCTTATCGAGACCGGGGAGCTGTTTTTT. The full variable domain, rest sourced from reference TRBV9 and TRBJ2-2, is DSGVTQTPKHLITATGQRVTLRCSPRSGDLSVYWYQQSLDQGLQFLIQYYNGEERAKGNILERFSAQQFPDLHSELNLSSLELGDSALYFCASRSLIETGELFFGEGSRLTVL.

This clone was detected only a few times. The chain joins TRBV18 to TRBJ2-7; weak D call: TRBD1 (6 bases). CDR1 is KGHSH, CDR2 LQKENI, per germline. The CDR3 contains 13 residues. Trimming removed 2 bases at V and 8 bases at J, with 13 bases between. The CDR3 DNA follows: TGTGCCAGCTCACCAAGGGACATTACGAAGCAGTACTTC. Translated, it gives CASSPRDITKQYF.

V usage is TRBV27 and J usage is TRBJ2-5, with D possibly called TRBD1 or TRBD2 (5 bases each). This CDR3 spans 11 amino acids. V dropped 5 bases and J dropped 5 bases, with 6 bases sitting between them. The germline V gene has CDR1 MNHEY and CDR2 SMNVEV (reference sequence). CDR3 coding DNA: TGTGCCAGCAGTGAGGGGGAGACCCAGTACTTC. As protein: CASSEGETQYF.

The CDR3 sequence: CASSKGETQYF. CDR3 nucleotide sequence: TGTGCCAGCAGCAAAGGGGAGACCCAGTACTTC. This sequence joins TRBV28 and TRBJ2-5; unclear D gene. The CDR3 length is 11 residues. V lost 6 bases and J lost 5, with 7 bases in between. CDR1 and CDR2 from the germline V gene are MDHEN and SYDVKM.

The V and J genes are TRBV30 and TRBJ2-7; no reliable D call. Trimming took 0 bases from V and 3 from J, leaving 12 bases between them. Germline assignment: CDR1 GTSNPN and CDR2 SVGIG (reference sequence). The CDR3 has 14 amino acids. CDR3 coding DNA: TGTGCCTGGAGTGTCCAGCCTACGGGCTACGAGCAGTACTTC. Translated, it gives CAWSVQPTGYEQYF.

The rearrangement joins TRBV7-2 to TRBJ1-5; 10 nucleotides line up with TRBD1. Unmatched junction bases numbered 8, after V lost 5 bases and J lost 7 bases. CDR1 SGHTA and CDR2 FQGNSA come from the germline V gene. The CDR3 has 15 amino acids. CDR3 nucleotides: TGTGCCAGCAGCCGAACCGGGACAGGGGACCAGCCCCAGCATTTT. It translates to CASSRTGTGDQPQHF.

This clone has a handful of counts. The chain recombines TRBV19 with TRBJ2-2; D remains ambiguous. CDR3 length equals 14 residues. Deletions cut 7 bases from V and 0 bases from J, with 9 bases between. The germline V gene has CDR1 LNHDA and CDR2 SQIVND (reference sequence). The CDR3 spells CASNRLANTGELFF. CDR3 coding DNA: TGTGCCAGTAACCGTCTGGCGAACACCGGGGAGCTGTTTTTT.

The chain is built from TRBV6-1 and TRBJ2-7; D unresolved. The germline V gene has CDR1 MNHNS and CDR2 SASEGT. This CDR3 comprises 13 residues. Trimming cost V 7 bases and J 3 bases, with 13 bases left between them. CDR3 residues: CASTIGRNYEQYF. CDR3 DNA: TGTGCCAGCACGATAGGACGGAACTACGAGCAGTACTTC.

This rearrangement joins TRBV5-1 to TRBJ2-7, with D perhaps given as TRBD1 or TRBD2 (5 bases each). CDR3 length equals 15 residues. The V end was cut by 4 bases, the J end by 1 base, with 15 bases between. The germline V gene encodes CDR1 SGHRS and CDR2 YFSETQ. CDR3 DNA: TGCGCCAGCAGCCGGGCTGACAGCGGATCCTACGAGCAGTACTTC. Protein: CASSRADSGSYEQYF.

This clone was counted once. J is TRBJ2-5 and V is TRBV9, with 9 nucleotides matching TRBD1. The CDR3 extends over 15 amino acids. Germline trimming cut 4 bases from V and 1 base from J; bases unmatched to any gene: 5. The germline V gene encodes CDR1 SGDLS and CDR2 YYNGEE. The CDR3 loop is CASSIRDRVQETQYF. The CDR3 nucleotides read TGTGCCAGCAGCATCCGGGACAGGGTCCAAGAGACCCAGTACTTC. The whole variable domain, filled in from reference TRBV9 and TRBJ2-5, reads DSGVTQTPKHLITATGQRVTLRCSPRSGDLSVYWYQQSLDQGLQFLIQYYNGEERAKGNILERFSAQQFPDLHSELNLSSLELGDSALYFCASSIRDRVQETQYFGPGTRLLVL.

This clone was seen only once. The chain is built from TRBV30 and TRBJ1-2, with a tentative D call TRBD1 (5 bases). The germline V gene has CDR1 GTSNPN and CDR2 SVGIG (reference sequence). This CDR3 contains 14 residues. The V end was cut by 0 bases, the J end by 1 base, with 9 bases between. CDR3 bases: TGTGCCTGGAGTGTTTTGAGGGGTAACTATGGCTACACCTTC. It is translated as CAWSVLRGNYGYTF.

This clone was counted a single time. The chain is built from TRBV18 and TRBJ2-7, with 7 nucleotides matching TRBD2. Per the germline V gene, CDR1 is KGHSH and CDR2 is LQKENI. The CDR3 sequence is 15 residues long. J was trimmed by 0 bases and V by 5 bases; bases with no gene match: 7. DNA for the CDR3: TGTGCCAGCTCAGCTACAGGCGGGAGCTCCTACGAGCAGTACTTC. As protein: CASSATGGSSYEQYF.

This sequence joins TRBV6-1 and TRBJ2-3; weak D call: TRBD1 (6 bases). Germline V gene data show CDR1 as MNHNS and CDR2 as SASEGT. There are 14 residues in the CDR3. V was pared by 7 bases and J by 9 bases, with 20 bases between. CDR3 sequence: CASNRDPLAETQYF. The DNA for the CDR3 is TGTGCCAGCAACAGGGATCCTCTGGCCGAAACGCAGTATTTT.

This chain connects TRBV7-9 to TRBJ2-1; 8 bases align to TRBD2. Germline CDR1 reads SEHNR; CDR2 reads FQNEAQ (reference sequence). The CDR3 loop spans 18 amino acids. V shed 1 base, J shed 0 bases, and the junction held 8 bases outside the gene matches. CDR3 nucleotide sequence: TGTGCCAGCAGCTTAGGAGCGGGAGTTACTAACTCCTACAATGAGCAGTTCTTC. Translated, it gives CASSLGAGVTNSYNEQFF. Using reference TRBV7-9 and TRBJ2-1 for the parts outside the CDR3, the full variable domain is DTGVSQNPRHKITKRGQNVTFRCDPISEHNRLYWYRQTLGQGPEFLTYFQNEAQLEKSRLLSDRFSAERPKGSFSTLEIQRTEQGDSAMYLCASSLGAGVTNSYNEQFFGPGTRLTVL.

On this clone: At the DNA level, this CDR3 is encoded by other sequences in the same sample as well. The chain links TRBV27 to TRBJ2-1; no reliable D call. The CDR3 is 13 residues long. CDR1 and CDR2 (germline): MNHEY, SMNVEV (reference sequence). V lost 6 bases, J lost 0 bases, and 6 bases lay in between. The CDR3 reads CASRRSSYNEQFF. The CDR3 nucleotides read TGTGCCAGCAGAAGGAGCTCCTACAATGAGCAGTTCTTC.

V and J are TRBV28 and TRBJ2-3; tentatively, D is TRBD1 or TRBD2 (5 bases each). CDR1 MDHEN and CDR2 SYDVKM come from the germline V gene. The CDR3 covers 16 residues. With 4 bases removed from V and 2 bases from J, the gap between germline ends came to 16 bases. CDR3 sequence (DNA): TGTGCCAGCAGTTCCCGTCGGGGCTCCCCCACAGATACGCAGTATTTT. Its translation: CASSSRRGSPTDTQYF. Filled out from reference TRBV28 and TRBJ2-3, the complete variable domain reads DVKVTQSSRYLVKRTGEKVFLECVQDMDHENMFWYRQDPGLGLRLIYFSYDVKMKEKGDIPEGYSVSREKKERFSLILESASTNQTSMYLCASSSRRGSPTDTQYFGPGTRLTVL.